This note documents a single TCR beta chain sequence. Its target is unknown. A multiplex PCR was run with 60 Vbeta primers and 13 Jbeta primers. Some clones are missing from TCRdb's copy, which holds only in-frame ones; the method was immunoSEQ multiplex PCR. The sample includes around 100,000 clones, around 82% seen only once; the top ten take approximately 5%. The data were taken from a study of cytomegalovirus exposure and HLA in healthy donors. This CDR3 spans 12 amino acids. V lost 2 bases and J 6 bases, leaving 7 bases between the germline ends. Germline V gene sequence: CDR1 ENHRY, CDR2 SYGVKD. The study's findings and limits: CMV antigen specificity of a few CMV-associated chains was confirmed in vitro. An analysis was carried out at a later point. It showed that HLA-associated TCR beta chains were more clonally expanded than equally common non-associated chains. The classifier, whose performance was assessed in both the original and validation cohorts, reportedly diagnosed cytomegalovirus status with high specificity and sensitivity.

The study sampled nominally healthy donors, though unrecorded immune exposures were likely. The sample was PBMCs. This TCR came from a woman aged 25 to 39 in good health and CMV-seropositive. The V call is TRBV10-3, the J call TRBJ1-2; weak D call: TRBD1 (5 bases). CDR3 residues: CAISEGADGYTF. The CDR3 nucleotides read TGTGCCATCAGTGAGGGGGCGGATGGCTACACCTTC.